This T cell receptor beta chain was captured by sequencing in a study of shared T cell receptors in the human thymus. TCRdb keeps only in-frame clones here, not all; method: immunoSEQ multiplex PCR. The sample lists 550,000 to 800,000 clones; approximately 85% were seen once. This CDR3 is 15 amino acids long. J gave up 4 bases and V 3 bases, and 6 bases lay outside the gene matches. Germline V lookup: CDR1 SEHNR, CDR2 FQNEAQ (reference sequence). In addition, the sample was reused for a study of human thymus T cells. That paper adds: Corrective heart surgery yielded resections, and these provided the thymus tissue. Biased V and J segment usage appeared in thymus and peripheral blood. Unrelated individuals reportedly shared highly overlapping thymic TCR repertoires.

The chain combines TRBV7-9 with TRBJ2-1, with 7 bases matching TRBD2. Input material: thymocytes. The sequence was obtained from a girl less than two years old with a congenital heart defect. CDR3 sequence: CASSLRGGRYNEQFF. The CDR3 DNA sequence: TGTGCCAGCAGCTTGCGGGGCGGGAGATACAATGAGCAGTTCTTC. The full variable domain, its missing parts supplied by reference TRBV7-9 and TRBJ2-1, is DTGVSQNPRHKITKRGQNVTFRCDPISEHNRLYWYRQTLGQGPEFLTYFQNEAQLEKSRLLSDRFSAERPKGSFSTLEIQRTEQGDSAMYLCASSLRGGRYNEQFFGPGTRLTVL.